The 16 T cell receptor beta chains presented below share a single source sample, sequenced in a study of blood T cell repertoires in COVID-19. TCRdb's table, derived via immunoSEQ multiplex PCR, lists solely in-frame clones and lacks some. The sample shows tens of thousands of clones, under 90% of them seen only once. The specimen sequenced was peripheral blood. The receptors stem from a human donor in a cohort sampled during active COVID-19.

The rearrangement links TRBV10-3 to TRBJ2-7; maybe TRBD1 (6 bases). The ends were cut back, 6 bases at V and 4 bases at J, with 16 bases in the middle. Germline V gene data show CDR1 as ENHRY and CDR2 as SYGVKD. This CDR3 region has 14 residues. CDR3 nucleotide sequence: TGTGCCATCAGGTCCGATACAGGGATGTACGAGCAGTACTTC. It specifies CAIRSDTGMYEQYF.

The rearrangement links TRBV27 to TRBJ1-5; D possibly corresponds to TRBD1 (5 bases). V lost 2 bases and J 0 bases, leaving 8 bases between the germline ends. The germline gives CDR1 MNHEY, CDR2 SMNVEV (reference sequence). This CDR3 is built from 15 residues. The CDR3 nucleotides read TGTGCCAGCAGTTTAGCAGGGTATAGCAATCAGCCCCAGCATTTT. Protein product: CASSLAGYSNQPQHF.

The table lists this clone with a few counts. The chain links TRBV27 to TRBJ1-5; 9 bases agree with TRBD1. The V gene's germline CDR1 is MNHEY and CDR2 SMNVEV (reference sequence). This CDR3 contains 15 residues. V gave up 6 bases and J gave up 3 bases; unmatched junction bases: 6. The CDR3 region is CASRPTGGDNQPQHF. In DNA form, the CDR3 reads TGTGCCAGCAGGCCCACAGGGGGCGACAATCAGCCCCAGCATTTT.

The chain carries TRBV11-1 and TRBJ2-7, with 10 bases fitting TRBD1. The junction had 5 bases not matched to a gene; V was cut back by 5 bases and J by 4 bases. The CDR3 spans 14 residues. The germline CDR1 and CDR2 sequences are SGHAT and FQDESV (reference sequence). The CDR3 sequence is CASSQGQGKYEQYF. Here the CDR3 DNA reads TGTGCCAGCAGCCAGGGACAGGGGAAATACGAGCAGTACTTC. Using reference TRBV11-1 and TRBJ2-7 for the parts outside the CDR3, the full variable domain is EAEVAQSPRYKITEKSQAVAFWCDPISGHATLYWYRQILGQGPELLVQFQDESVVDDSQLPKDRFSAERLKGVDSTLKIQPAELGDSAMYLCASSQGQGKYEQYFGPGTRLTVT.

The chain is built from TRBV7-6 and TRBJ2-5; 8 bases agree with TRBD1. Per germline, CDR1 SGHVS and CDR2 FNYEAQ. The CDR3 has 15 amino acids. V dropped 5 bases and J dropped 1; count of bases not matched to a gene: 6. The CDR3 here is CASSQRTGSQETQYF. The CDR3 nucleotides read TGTGCCAGCAGCCAGAGGACAGGGTCCCAAGAGACCCAGTACTTC.

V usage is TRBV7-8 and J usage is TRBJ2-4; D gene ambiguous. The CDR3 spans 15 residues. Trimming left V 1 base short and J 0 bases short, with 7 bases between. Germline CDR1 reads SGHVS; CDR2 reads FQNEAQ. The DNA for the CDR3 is TGTGCCAGCAGCTTAGAGCCCCTAGCCAAAAACATTCAGTACTTC. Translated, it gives CASSLEPLAKNIQYF. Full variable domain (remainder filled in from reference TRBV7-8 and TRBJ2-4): GAGVSQSPRYKVAKRGQDVALRCDPISGHVSLFWYQQALGQGPEFLTYFQNEAQLDKSGLPSDRFFAERPEGSVSTLKIQRTQQEDSAVYLCASSLEPLAKNIQYFGAGTRLSVL.

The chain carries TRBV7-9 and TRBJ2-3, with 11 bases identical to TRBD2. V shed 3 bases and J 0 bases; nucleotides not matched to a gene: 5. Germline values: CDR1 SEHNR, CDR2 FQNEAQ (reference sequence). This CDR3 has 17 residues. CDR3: CASSFPSGGHSTDTQYF. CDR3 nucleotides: TGTGCCAGCAGCTTCCCTAGCGGGGGGCATAGCACAGATACGCAGTATTTT.

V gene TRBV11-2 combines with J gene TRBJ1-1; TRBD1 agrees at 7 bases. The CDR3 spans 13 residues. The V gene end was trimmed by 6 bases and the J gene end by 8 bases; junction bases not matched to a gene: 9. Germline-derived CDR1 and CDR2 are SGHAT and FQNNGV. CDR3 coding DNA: TGTGCCAGCAGGGGGGACAGAGGCCCCGAAGCTTTCTTT. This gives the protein CASRGDRGPEAFF. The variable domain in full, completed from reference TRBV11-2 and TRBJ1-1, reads EAGVAQSPRYKIIEKRQSVAFWCNPISGHATLYWYQQILGQGPKLLIQFQNNGVVDDSQLPKDRFSAERLKGVDSTLKIQPAKLEDSAVYLCASRGDRGPEAFFGQGTRLTVV.

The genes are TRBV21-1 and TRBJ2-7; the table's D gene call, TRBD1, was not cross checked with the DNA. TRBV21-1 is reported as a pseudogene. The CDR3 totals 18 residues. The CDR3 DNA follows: TGTGCCAGCAGCAAAGTTCGGCTTTCAGGGGGCCAGGGCTACGAGCAGTACTTC. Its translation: CASSKVRLSGGQGYEQYF.

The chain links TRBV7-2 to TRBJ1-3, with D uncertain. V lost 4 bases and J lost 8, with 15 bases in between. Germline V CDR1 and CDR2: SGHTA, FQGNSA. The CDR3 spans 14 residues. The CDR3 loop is CASSSRRGSDTIYF. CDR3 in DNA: TGTGCCAGCAGCTCTCGTCGGGGTTCAGACACCATATATTTT.

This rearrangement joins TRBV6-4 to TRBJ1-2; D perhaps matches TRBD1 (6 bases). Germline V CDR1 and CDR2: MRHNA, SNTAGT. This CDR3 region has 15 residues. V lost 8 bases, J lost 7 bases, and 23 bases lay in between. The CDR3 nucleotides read TGTGCCAGCGTCCAAGGTCCGAGACAGGTCCGTGGCTACACCTTC. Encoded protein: CASVQGPRQVRGYTF.

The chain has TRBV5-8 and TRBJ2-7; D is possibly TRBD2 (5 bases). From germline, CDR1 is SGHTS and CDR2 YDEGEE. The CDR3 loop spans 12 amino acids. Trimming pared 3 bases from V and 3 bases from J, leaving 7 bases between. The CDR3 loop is CASSWTFYEQYF. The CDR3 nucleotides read TGTGCCAGCAGCTGGACTTTCTACGAGCAGTACTTC. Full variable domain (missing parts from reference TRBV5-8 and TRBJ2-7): EAGVTQSPTHLIKTRGQQATLRCSPISGHTSVYWYQQALGLGLQFLLWYDEGEERNRGNFPPRFSGRQFPNYSSELNVNALELEDSALYLCASSWTFYEQYFGPGTRLTVT.

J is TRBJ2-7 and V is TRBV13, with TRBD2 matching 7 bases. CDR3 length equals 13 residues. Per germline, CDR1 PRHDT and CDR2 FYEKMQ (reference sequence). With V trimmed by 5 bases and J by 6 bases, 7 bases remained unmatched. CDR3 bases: TGTGCCAGCAGCCGCCGCGGGAGAGGCGAGCAGTACTTC. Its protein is CASSRRGRGEQYF.

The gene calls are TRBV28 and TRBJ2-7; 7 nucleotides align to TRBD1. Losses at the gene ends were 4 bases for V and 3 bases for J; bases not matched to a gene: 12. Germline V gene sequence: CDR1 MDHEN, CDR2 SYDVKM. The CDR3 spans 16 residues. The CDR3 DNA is TGTGCCAGCAGTTCATCCGGGACAGCCGATTACTACGAGCAGTACTTC. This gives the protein CASSSSGTADYYEQYF.

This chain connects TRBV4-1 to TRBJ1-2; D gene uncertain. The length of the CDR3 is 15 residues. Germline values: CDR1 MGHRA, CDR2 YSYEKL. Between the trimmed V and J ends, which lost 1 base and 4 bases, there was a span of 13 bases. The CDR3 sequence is CASSQGGTSTYGYTF. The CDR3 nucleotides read TGCGCCAGCAGCCAAGGAGGAACTTCCACCTATGGCTACACCTTC.

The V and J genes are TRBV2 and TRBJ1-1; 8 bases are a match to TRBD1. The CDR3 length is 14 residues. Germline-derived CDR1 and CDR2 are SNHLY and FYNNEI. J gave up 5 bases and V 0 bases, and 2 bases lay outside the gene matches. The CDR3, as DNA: TGTGCCAGCAGTGAAGCATGGACAGGGACTGAAGCTTTCTTT. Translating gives CASSEAWTGTEAFF.